The 8 T cell receptor beta chains presented below share a single source sample, sequenced in a study of PD-L1 blockade in urothelial cancer. Time point noted: pretreatment peripheral blood. Clones were read by immunoSEQ multiplex PCR, and TCRdb kept only the in-frame ones, dropping some. The table shows some 46,000 clones, with around 84% occurring only once. The source material was PBMCs, sampled around atezolizumab (anti-PD-L1) treatment. These receptors originate from a man between 60 and 70 years old with urothelial cancer.

This chain connects TRBV11-2 to TRBJ2-5; maybe TRBD2 (5 bases). This CDR3 region has 15 residues. Trimming removed 5 bases at V and 4 bases at J, with 17 bases between. Germline lookup yields CDR1 SGHAT and CDR2 FQNNGV. The CDR3 DNA follows: TGTGCCAGCAGCCCCTCGGGGTTCTTTGGAGAGACCCAGTACTTC. Its translation: CASSPSGFFGETQYF.

The gene calls are TRBV5-1 and TRBJ2-2; a possible D gene is TRBD1 (5 bases). There are 15 residues in the CDR3. Trimming took 0 bases from V and 0 from J, leaving 6 bases between them. Germline CDR1 and CDR2: SGHRS and YFSETQ. The CDR3 nucleotides are TGCGCCAGCAGCTTGGTGGGGCCGAACACCGGGGAGCTGTTTTTT. Protein sequence: CASSLVGPNTGELFF.

Here the CDR3 DNA reads TGTGCCAGCAGTTTGGGCATCCTTATCCTCCACTTT. Translated: CASSLGILILHF. The genes are TRBV28 and TRBJ1-1, with D unresolved. The J call may be faulty, since TRBJ1-6 better matches the DNA end. Per the germline V gene, CDR1 is MDHEN and CDR2 is SYDVKM. The CDR3 has 12 residues.

The chain has TRBV5-6 and TRBJ1-1; D ambiguous. CDR1 and CDR2 from the germline V gene are SGHDT and YYEEEE. The CDR3 sequence is 16 residues long. V was shortened by 4 bases and J by 2 bases, with 18 bases between the two germline ends. Here the CDR3 DNA reads TGTGCCAGCAGCGCCCTCGGTATGGACTTCAACACTGAAGCTTTCTTT. Encoded protein: CASSALGMDFNTEAFF.

V is TRBV2 and J is TRBJ2-5; 15 bases match TRBD2. V lost 4 bases and J lost 5; bases outside the gene matches: 8. Per germline, CDR1 SNHLY and CDR2 FYNNEI. The CDR3 totals 17 residues. The CDR3 loop reads CASSATGTSGGRETQYF. The DNA for the CDR3 is TGTGCCAGCAGTGCTACCGGGACTAGCGGGGGGCGGGAGACCCAGTACTTC.

V and J are TRBV30 and TRBJ2-5, with 10 bases identical to TRBD2. V was pared by 3 bases and J by 9 bases, with 10 bases of the junction left unmatched. CDR1 is GTSNPN and CDR2 is SVGIG in the germline V gene (reference sequence). This CDR3 region has 14 residues. CDR3 protein: CAWSSGLAYGAQYF. CDR3 nucleotide sequence: TGTGCCTGGAGCTCGGGACTAGCGTATGGGGCCCAGTACTTC.

The V gene is TRBV14, the J gene TRBJ1-2, with TRBD1 matching over 8 bases. Trimming cost V 1 base and J 7 bases; bases outside gene matches: 2. Germline V gene lookup returns CDR1 SGHDN and CDR2 FVKESK. The CDR3 has 13 amino acids. The CDR3 loop reads CASSQVTGGGYTF. The CDR3 DNA sequence: TGTGCCAGCAGCCAAGTTACAGGGGGTGGCTACACCTTC.

This chain connects TRBV29-1 to TRBJ1-2, with 8 bases that match TRBD1. Germline V gives CDR1 SQVTM, CDR2 ANQGSEA. The CDR3 spans 11 residues. V was clipped by 4 bases and J by 8 bases; unmatched bases: 3. CDR3: CSVGTGNGYTF. CDR3 sequence (DNA): TGCAGCGTTGGGACAGGGAACGGCTACACCTTC.